This T cell receptor (beta chain) appears in the sequencing data of a study of blood T cell repertoires in COVID-19. The wider study: The United States, Italy and Spain provided the acute and convalescent COVID-19 samples.

CDR3 length: 15 residues. J gave up 2 bases and V 0 bases, and 3 bases lay outside the gene matches. Germline CDR1 and CDR2: SGHNT and YYREEE (reference sequence). This clone was seen a handful of times. Other nucleotide sequences from this sample produce the same CDR3. TCRdb's copy holds only in-frame clones and misses some; the assay was immunoSEQ multiplex PCR. The repertoire consists of roughly 170,000 clones, with 60% to 80% occurring once and the leading ten covering roughly 25%. The clonotype comes from a woman in her seventies with acute or convalescent COVID-19. Sequencing used peripheral blood. The chain couples TRBV5-4 to TRBJ2-7; 9 bases are a match to TRBD1. The CDR3 DNA reads as TGTGCCAGCAGCTTGGACAGGGGGCAAACCTACGAGCAGTACTTC. Translation: CASSLDRGQTYEQYF.